This T cell receptor beta chain emerged from a study of beta chain features in type 1 diabetes. Study outcomes and limitations: Here, the possible influence of HLA type (on TCRB rearrangement) remained unresolved.

Sequenced material consisted of expressed TCRB transcripts (all of the isolated RNA was reverse transcribed). Sequencing used immunoSEQ multiplex PCR; TCRdb keeps in-frame clones, though not all of them. The table shows about 350,000 clones, with around a fifth occurring only once. This clone turned up a few times. Its specificity is not known. There are 15 residues in the CDR3. V lost 5 bases and J 1 base, leaving 14 bases between the germline ends. CDR1 and CDR2 from the germline V gene are SGHTA and FQGTGA. Sequencing input: naive CD4+ T cells from blood. The sequence came from a woman aged 18 to 35 in good health. The V gene is TRBV7-3, the J gene TRBJ1-1; D uncertain. The CDR3 sequence is CASSLRRGSNTEAFF. As DNA, the CDR3 is TGTGCCAGCAGCCTTCGACGAGGCTCGAACACTGAAGCTTTCTTT.